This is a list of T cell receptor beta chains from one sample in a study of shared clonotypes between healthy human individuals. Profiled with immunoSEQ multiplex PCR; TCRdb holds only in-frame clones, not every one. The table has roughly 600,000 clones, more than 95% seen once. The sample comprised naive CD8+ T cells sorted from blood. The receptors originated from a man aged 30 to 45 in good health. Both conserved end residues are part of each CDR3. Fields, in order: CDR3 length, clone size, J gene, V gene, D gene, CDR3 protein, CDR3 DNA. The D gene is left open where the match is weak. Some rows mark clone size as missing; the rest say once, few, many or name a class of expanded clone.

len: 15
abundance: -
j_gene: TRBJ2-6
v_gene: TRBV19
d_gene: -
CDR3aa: CASSTDPSGANVLTF
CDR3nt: TGTGCCAGTAGTACAGACCCCTCTGGGGCCAACGTCCTGACTTTC

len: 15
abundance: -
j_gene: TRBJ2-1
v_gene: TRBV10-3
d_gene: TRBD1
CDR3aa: CAISSGQLALDEQFF
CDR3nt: TGTGCCATCAGCTCGGGACAGTTGGCTTTGGATGAGCAGTTCTTC

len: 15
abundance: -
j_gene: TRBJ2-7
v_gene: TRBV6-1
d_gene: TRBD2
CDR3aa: CASSEWTSGGYEQYF
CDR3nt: TGTGCCAGCAGTGAATGGACTAGCGGGGGCTACGAGCAGTACTTC

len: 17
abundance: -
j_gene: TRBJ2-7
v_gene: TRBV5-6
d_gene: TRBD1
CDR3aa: CASSSTPWGQGLNEQYF
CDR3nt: TGTGCCAGCAGCTCCACCCCCTGGGGACAGGGTTTGAACGAGCAGTACTTC

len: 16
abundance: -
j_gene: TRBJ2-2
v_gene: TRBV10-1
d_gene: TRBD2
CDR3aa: CASSVGLAGYTGELFF
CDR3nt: TGCGCCAGCAGTGTGGGACTAGCGGGCTACACCGGGGAGCTGTTTTTT

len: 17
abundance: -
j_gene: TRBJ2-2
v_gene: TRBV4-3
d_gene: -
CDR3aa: CASSQELAVGNTGELFF
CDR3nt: TGCGCCAGCAGCCAAGAATTGGCCGTTGGGAACACCGGGGAGCTGTTTTTT

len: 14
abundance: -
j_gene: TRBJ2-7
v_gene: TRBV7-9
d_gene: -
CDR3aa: CASSAPGATYEQYF
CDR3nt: TGTGCCAGCAGCGCACCCGGGGCCACCTACGAGCAGTACTTC

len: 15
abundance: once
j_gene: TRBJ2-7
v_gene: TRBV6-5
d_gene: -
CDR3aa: CASSFGASSSYEQYF
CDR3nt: TGTGCCAGCAGTTTTGGGGCGTCAAGTTCCTACGAGCAGTACTTC

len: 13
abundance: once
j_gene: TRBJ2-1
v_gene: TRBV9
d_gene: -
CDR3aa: CASSVERALEQFF
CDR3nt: TGTGCCAGCAGCGTAGAAAGGGCTCTTGAGCAGTTCTTC

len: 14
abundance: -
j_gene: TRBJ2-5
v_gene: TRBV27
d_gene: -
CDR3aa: CASRLEGNQETQYF
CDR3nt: TGTGCCAGCCGCCTCGAGGGTAACCAAGAGACCCAGTACTTC

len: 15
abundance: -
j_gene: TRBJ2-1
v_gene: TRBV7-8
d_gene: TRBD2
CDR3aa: CASSLFAGVYNEQFF
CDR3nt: TGTGCCAGCAGCTTATTTGCGGGGGTCTACAATGAGCAGTTCTTC

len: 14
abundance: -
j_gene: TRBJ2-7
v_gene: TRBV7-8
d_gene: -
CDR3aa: CASSLVILSYEQYF
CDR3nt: TGTGCCAGCAGCTTAGTAATCCTCTCCTACGAGCAGTACTTC

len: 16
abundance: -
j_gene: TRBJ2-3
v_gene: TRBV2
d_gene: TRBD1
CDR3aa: CASSVPETGTADTQYF
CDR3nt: TGTGCCAGCAGTGTTCCGGAGACAGGGACGGCAGATACGCAGTATTTT

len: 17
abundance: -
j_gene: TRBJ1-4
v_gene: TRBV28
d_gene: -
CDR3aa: CASSPPTRREKNEKLFF
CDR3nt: TGTGCCAGCAGTCCCCCCACCCGCAGAGAGAAAAATGAAAAACTGTTTTTT

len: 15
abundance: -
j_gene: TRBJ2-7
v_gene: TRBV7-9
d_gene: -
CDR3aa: CASSIGQSHPYEQYF
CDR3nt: TGTGCCAGCAGCATCGGACAGTCGCACCCCTACGAGCAGTACTTC

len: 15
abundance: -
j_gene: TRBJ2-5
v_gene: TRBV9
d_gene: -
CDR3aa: CASSVVGGRGETQYF
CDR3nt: TGTGCCAGCAGCGTAGTGGGGGGGCGAGGAGAGACCCAGTACTTC

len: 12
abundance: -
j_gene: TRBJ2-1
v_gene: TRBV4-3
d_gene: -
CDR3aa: CASSQDLGEQFF
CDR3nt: TGCGCCAGCAGCCAAGATTTAGGTGAGCAGTTCTTC

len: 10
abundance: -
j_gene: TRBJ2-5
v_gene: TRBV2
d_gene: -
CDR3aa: CASGGKTQYF
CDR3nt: TGTGCCAGCGGCGGCAAGACCCAGTACTTC

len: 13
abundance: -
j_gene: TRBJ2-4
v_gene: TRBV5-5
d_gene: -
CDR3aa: CASSFAGQNIQYF
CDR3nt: TGTGCCAGCAGCTTTGCGGGTCAGAACATTCAGTACTTC

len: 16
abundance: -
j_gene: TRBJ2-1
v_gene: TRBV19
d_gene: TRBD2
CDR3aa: CASRVKGGSSYNEQFF
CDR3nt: TGTGCCAGTAGGGTAAAGGGCGGGAGCTCCTACAATGAGCAGTTCTTC

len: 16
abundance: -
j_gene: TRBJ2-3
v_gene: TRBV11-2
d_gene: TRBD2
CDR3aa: CASSSLAGVGTDTQYF
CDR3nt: TGTGCCAGCAGCTCCTTAGCGGGAGTGGGCACAGATACGCAGTATTTT

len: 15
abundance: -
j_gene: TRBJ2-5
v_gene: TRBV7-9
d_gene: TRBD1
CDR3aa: CASRNRTGAGETQYF
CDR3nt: TGTGCCAGCAGAAACCGGACAGGGGCCGGAGAGACCCAGTACTTC

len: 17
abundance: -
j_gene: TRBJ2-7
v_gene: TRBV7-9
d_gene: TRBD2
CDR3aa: CASSLSGGHPLGYEQYF
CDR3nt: TGTGCCAGCAGCTTGAGCGGGGGTCATCCGTTAGGCTACGAGCAGTACTTC

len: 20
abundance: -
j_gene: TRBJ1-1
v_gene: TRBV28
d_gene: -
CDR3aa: CASRKEGGRGFRSSNTEAFF
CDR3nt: TGTGCCAGCAGAAAAGAAGGGGGGAGGGGTTTTAGATCGTCGAACACTGAAGCTTTCTTT

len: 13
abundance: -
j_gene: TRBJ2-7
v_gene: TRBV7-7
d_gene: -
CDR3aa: CASSLTAGREQYF
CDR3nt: TGTGCCAGCAGCTTGACGGCGGGACGCGAGCAGTACTTC

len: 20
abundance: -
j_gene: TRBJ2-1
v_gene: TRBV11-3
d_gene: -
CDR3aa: CASSLDRVREGTSSYNEQFF
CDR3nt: TGTGCCAGCAGCTTAGATCGGGTCCGCGAGGGCACGAGCTCCTACAATGAGCAGTTCTTC

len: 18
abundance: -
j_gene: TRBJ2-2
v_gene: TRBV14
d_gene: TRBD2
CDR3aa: CASSPGAAGEPNTGELFF
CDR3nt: TGTGCCAGCAGCCCTGGGGCTGCGGGGGAGCCCAACACCGGGGAGCTGTTTTTT

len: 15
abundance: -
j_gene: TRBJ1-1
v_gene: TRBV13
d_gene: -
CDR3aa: CASSSWVSPNTEAFF
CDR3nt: TGTGCCAGCAGCTCGTGGGTTTCGCCGAACACTGAAGCTTTCTTT

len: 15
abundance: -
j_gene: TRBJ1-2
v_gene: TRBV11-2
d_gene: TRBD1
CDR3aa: CASSPTSTGGYGYTF
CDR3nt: TGTGCCAGCAGCCCGACGTCGACAGGGGGCTATGGCTACACCTTC

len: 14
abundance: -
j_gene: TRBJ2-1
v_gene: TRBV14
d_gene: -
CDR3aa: CASSPRSYYNEQFF
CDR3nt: TGTGCCAGCAGCCCTCGCAGCTACTACAATGAGCAGTTCTTC

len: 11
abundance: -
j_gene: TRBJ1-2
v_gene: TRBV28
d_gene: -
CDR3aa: CASTIAGGYTF
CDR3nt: TGTGCCAGCACCATAGCCGGTGGCTACACCTTC

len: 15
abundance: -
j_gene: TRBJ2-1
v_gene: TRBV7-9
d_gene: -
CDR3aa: CASSLEWTEYNEQFF
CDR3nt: TGTGCCAGCAGCTTAGAGTGGACAGAGTACAATGAGCAGTTCTTC

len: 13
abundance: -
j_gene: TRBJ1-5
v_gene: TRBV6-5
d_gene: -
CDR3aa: CASSLEEYQPQHF
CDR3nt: TGTGCCAGCAGTTTGGAAGAATATCAGCCCCAGCATTTT

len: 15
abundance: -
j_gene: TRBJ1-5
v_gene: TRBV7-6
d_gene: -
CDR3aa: CASSRDNYSNQPQHF
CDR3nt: TGTGCCAGCAGCCGCGATAATTATAGCAATCAGCCCCAGCATTTT

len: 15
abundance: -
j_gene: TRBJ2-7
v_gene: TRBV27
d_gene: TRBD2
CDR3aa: CASSKGTSGTYEQYF
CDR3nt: TGTGCCAGCAGTAAAGGGACTAGCGGTACCTACGAGCAGTACTTC

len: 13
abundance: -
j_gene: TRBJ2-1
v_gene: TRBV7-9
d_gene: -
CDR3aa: CASRLSGIREQFF
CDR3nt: TGTGCCAGCAGATTAAGCGGCATTAGGGAGCAGTTCTTC

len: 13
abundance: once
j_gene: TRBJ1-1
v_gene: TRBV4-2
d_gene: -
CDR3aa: CASSQGVGTEAFF
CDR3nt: TGTGCCAGCAGCCAGGGAGTTGGCACTGAAGCTTTCTTT

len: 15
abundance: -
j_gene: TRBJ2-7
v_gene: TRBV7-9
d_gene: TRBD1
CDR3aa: CASSVRDRGLDEQYF
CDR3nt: TGTGCCAGCAGCGTCCGGGACAGGGGGCTGGACGAGCAGTACTTC

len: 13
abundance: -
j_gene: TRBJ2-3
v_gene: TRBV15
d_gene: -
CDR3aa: CATSSRLGDTQYF
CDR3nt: TGTGCCACCAGTTCTCGTCTTGGCGATACGCAGTATTTT

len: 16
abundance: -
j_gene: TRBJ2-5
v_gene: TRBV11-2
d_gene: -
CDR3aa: CASSFRPRLDQETQYF
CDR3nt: TGTGCCAGCAGCTTCAGACCCCGACTAGACCAAGAGACCCAGTACTTC

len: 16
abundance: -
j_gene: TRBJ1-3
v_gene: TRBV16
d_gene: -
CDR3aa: CASSQSMRFSGNTIYF
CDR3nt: TGTGCCAGCAGCCAATCGATGAGGTTCTCTGGAAACACCATATATTTT